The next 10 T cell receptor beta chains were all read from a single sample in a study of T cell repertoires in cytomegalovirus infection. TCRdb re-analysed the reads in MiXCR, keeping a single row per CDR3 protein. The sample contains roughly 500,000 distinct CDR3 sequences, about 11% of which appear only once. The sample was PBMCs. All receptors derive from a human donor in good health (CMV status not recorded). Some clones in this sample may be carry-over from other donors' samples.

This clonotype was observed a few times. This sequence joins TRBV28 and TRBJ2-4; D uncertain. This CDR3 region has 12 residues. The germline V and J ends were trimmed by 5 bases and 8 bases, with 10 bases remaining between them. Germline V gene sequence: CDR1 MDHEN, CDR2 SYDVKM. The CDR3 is CASSPTPDIQYF. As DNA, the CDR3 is TGTGCCAGCAGTCCGACTCCGGACATTCAGTACTTC.

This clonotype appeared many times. This chain's CDR3 is CASSLASGQSSPLHF. DNA of the CDR3: TGTGCCAGCAGCTTAGCCTCAGGGCAGAGTTCACCCCTCCACTTT. The chain couples TRBV7-9 to TRBJ1-6; D may be TRBD1 (5 bases). Germline V gene lookup returns CDR1 SEHNR and CDR2 FQNEAQ (reference sequence). The CDR3 length is 15 residues. Trimming left V 0 bases short and J 9 bases short, with 12 bases between.

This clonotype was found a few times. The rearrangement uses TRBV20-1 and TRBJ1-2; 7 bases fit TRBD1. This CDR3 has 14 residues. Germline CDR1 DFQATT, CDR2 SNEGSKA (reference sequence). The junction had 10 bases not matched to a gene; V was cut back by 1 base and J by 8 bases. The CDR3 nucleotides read TGCAGTGCTAGAGTGTCCGGCAGGGGGATGGGCTACACCTTC. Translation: CSARVSGRGMGYTF.

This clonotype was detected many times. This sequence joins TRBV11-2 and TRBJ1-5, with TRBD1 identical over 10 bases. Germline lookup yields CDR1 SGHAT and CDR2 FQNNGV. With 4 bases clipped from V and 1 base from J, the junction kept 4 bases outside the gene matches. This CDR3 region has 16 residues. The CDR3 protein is CASSSTGGKSNQPQHF. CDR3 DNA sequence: TGTGCCAGCAGCTCGACAGGGGGCAAAAGCAATCAGCCCCAGCATTTT.

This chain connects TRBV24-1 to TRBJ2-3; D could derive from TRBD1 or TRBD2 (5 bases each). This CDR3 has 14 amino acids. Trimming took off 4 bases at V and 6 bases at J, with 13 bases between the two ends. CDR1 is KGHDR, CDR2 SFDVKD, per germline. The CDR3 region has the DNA TGTGCCACCAGTGACCCCCGACGGGGCGATACGCAGTATTTT. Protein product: CATSDPRRGDTQYF.

The CDR3 DNA is TGTGCCAGCAGCGTCGGACCCGGCGCTGGCAATCAGCCCCAGCATTTT. This sequence encodes CASSVGPGAGNQPQHF. This chain links TRBV9 with TRBJ1-5; D is unresolved. In germline, CDR1 is SGDLS, CDR2 YYNGEE. V lost 2 bases and J 2 bases, leaving 14 bases between the germline ends. This CDR3 spans 16 amino acids. Combining the CDR3 with reference TRBV9 and TRBJ1-5 gives the whole variable domain DSGVTQTPKHLITATGQRVTLRCSPRSGDLSVYWYQQSLDQGLQFLIQYYNGEERAKGNILERFSAQQFPDLHSELNLSSLELGDSALYFCASSVGPGAGNQPQHFGDGTRLSIL.

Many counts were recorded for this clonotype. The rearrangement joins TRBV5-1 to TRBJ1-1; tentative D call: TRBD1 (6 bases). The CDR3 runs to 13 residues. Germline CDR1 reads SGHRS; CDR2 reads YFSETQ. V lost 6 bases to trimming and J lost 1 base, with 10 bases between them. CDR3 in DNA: TGCGCCAGCACCCGGACAGAGAACACTGAAGCTTTCTTT. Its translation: CASTRTENTEAFF.

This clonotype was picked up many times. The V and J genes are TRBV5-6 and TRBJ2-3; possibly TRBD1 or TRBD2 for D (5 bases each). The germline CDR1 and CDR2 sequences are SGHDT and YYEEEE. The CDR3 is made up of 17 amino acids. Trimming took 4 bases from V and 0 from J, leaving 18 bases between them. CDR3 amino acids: CASSLPGTEPSTDTQYF. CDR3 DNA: TGTGCCAGCAGCCTGCCAGGGACCGAACCTAGCACAGATACGCAGTATTTT. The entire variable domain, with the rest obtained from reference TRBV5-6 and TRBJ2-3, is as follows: DAGVTQSPTHLIKTRGQQVTLRCSPKSGHDTVSWYQQALGQGPQFIFQYYEEEERQRGNFPDRFSGHQFPNYSSELNVNALLLGDSALYLCASSLPGTEPSTDTQYFGPGTRLTVL.

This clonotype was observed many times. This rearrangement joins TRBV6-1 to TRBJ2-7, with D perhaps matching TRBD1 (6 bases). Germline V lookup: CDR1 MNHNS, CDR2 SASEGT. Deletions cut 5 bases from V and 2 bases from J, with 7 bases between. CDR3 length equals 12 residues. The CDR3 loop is CASSRDTYEQYF. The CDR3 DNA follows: TGTGCCAGCAGTCGGGACACCTACGAGCAGTACTTC.

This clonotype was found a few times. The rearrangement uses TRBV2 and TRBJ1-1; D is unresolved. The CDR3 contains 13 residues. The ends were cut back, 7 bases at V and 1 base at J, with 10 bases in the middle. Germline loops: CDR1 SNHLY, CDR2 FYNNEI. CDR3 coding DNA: TGTGCCAGCATGTTGACTGGGAACACTGAAGCTTTCTTT. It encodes CASMLTGNTEAFF.